This is a list of T cell receptor beta chains from one sample in a study of chemoradiotherapy in HPV16-positive cancers. The protocol was immunoSEQ multiplex PCR, while the TCRdb copy is restricted to in-frame clones and leaves out a portion. The data contain over 10,000 clones, 60% to 80% of them seen just once; the ten biggest clones take up roughly 1.4%. Specimen collection occurred from a patient who underwent chemoradiotherapy. The receptors originated from a human donor with HPV-associated anogenital cancer. Both conserved end residues are part of each CDR3. A D gene is named only where the DNA matches it firmly. Expanded clones are given a class, and other clones once, few, many or no size at all.

>TRBJ2-3|TRBV6-4|-|TRBD2
CASSDSSGGPDTQYF
TGTGCCAGCAGTGACTCTAGCGGGGGGCCAGATACGCAGTATTTT
>TRBJ1-4|TRBV19|-|-
CASSDPRSPTNEKLFF
TGTGCCAGTAGTGACCCCCGATCCCCAACTAATGAAAAACTGTTTTTT
>TRBJ2-5|TRBV4-1|-|-
CASSQQRGDAGETQYF
TGCGCCAGCAGCCAACAACGTGGAGATGCGGGAGAGACCCAGTACTTC
>TRBJ1-5|TRBV6-5|-|-
CASSPQYSNQPQHF
TGTGCCAGCAGTCCACAGTATAGCAATCAGCCCCAGCATTTT
>TRBJ2-3|TRBV7-2|once|-
CASSPYLLGRTDTQYF
TGTGCCAGCAGCCCCTACTTACTCGGGCGCACAGATACGCAGTATTTT
>TRBJ1-6|TRBV29-1|-|-
CSVRFPGQTNSPLHF
TGCAGCGTGAGATTCCCCGGACAGACGAATTCACCCCTCCACTTT
>TRBJ1-5|TRBV6-1|-|-
CASSEPGQPQHF
TGTGCCAGCAGTGAACCAGGGCAGCCCCAGCATTTT
>TRBJ2-1|TRBV18|-|-
CASSPSGGSYNEQFF
TGTGCCAGCTCACCCTCGGGTGGCTCCTACAATGAGCAGTTCTTC
>TRBJ2-2|TRBV4-3|-|-
CASSQDNWGEAGELFF
TGCGCCAGCAGCCAAGATAATTGGGGTGAGGCCGGGGAGCTGTTTTTT
>TRBJ1-2|TRBV7-2|-|-
CASSLSRRDEGYTF
TGTGCCAGCAGCTTATCGCGCAGGGACGAGGGCTACACCTTC
>TRBJ1-2|TRBV6-6|few|-
CASSPALDGYTF
TGTGCCAGCAGTCCGGCGCTCGATGGCTACACCTTC
>TRBJ2-1|TRBV5-1|once|-
CASNLQGGGNEQFF
TGCGCCAGCAATTTGCAGGGCGGTGGCAATGAGCAGTTCTTC
>TRBJ1-6|TRBV6-6|few|-
CASSYSKAVPLPLHF
TGTGCCAGCAGTTACTCGAAGGCAGTTCCTCTCCCCCTCCACTTT
>TRBJ2-5|TRBV7-8|-|-
CASSVFETQYF
TGTGCCAGCAGTGTGTTCGAGACCCAGTACTTC
>TRBJ2-3|TRBV7-2|-|TRBD2
CASSSGLAGAGIDTQYF
TGTGCCAGCAGCTCCGGACTAGCGGGGGCTGGGATAGATACGCAGTATTTT
>TRBJ1-3|TRBV12-5|-|-
CASAYLPGGTGNTIYF
TGTGCTAGTGCCTACCTTCCCGGGGGAACTGGAAACACCATATATTTT
>TRBJ2-2|TRBV19|-|TRBD1
CASSRTGVTGELFF
TGTGCCAGTAGCCGGACAGGGGTCACCGGGGAGCTGTTTTTT